This TCR beta chain appears in the sequencing data of a study of vaccination effects on CD4 cells after COVID-19. Clones were read by immunoSEQ multiplex PCR, and TCRdb kept only the in-frame ones, dropping some. The table lists some 46,000 clones, 76% of them singletons, with 3% to 4.5% in the top ten. Isolating CD4+ T cells followed 9 to 10 days of culture. Infection dated between March and December 2020, before the Alpha, Beta and Delta variants reached the United States. It was two doses of either the BNT162b2 or mRNA-1273 vaccine that participants received. Study-level results: Pronounced clonal contraction occurred in clones induced by infection and by vaccine late after vaccination.

A word on this clone: Its target is not known.

Germline CDR1 LGHNA, CDR2 YNFKEQ. Trimming removed 3 bases from V and 4 bases from J; junction bases left unmatched: 4. The CDR3 covers 14 residues. The V gene is TRBV4-2, the J gene TRBJ1-2; 8 positions agree with TRBD1. The input for sequencing was CD4+ T cells from PBMCs cultured without peptide, taken after COVID-19 vaccination. The TCR comes from a human donor who had a prior SARS-CoV-2 infection. The CDR3 protein is CASSHPGGGYGYTF. CDR3 DNA: TGTGCCAGCAGCCATCCAGGGGGCGGCTATGGCTACACCTTC.